This section outlines one T cell receptor (beta chain) sequence together with its context. This entry belongs to a study of blood T cell repertoires in COVID-19. Libraries were prepared by immunoSEQ multiplex PCR; TCRdb keeps only in-frame clonotypes and omits some of them. Of 310,000 or so clones in the sample, about 88% are singletons; the top ten hold approximately 9.8%. Germline trimming cut 8 bases from V and 0 bases from J; bases unmatched to any gene: 6. Germline V gene lookup returns CDR1 SGHRS and CDR2 YFSETQ. The CDR3 loop spans 15 amino acids. The chain carries TRBV5-1 and TRBJ2-3; the match to TRBD2 covers 10 bases. The receptor was isolated from a woman in her thirties or forties who had recovered from COVID-19. The sample taken for sequencing was PBMCs or T cells enriched from blood (not recorded which). This chain's CDR3 is CASRGLAASTDTQYF. CDR3 sequence (DNA): TGCGCCAGTCGAGGACTAGCGGCTAGCACAGATACGCAGTATTTT.